The 12 T cell receptor beta chains below come from one sample, sequenced in a study of T cell repertoires in cytomegalovirus infection. TCRdb reanalysed the reads using MiXCR and keeps one entry per CDR3 protein. The data contain roughly 230,000 distinct CDR3 sequences, under 25% of them seen just once; the ten biggest clones take up 15% to 20%. Sequenced sample: CD8+ T cells from PBMCs. Source of these receptors: a human donor in good health (CMV status not recorded). Some clones in this sample may be carry-over from other donors' samples.

This clonotype was picked up many times. CDR3 DNA: TGTGCCAGCAGCACAACTGGTTCACCCCTCCACTTT. It yields the protein CASSTTGSPLHF. The rearrangement links TRBV7-9 to TRBJ1-6; no reliable D call. CDR1 is SEHNR and CDR2 is FQNEAQ in the germline V gene (reference sequence). Trimming left V 5 bases short and J 9 bases short, with 8 bases between. The CDR3 spans 12 residues.

The chain combines TRBV25-1 with TRBJ1-4; D may be TRBD1 (6 bases). Trimming took off 5 bases at V and 8 bases at J, with 18 bases between the two ends. The germline gives CDR1 MGHDK, CDR2 SYGVNS. The CDR3 loop spans 15 amino acids. CDR3 amino acids: CASSPTGHSGEKLFF. In DNA form, the CDR3 reads TGTGCCAGCAGTCCAACAGGGCACAGTGGAGAAAAACTGTTTTTT.

This clonotype occurred many times. The chain employs TRBV7-2 and TRBJ2-1; 7 bases map to TRBD2. Germline V lookup: CDR1 SGHTA, CDR2 FQGNSA. The CDR3 sequence is 13 residues long. Trimming removed 4 bases from V and 8 bases from J; junction bases left unmatched: 5. CDR3 sequence: CASSSAGWDEQFF. DNA for the CDR3: TGTGCCAGCAGCTCAGCGGGGTGGGATGAGCAGTTCTTC.

V usage is TRBV9 and J usage is TRBJ2-5; 11 bases are shared with TRBD1. V trimming: 3 bases; J trimming: 4 bases; junction bases outside the gene matches: 2. The CDR3 sequence is 14 residues long. Germline-derived CDR1 and CDR2 are SGDLS and YYNGEE. The CDR3 reads CASSAGTGGETQYF. For the CDR3, the DNA is TGTGCCAGCAGCGCCGGGACAGGGGGAGAGACCCAGTACTTC.

J is TRBJ2-7 and V is TRBV6-4; 8 positions agree with TRBD2. This CDR3 has 15 amino acids. Trimming at V came to 0 bases and at J to 6 bases, leaving 7 bases not matched to a gene. The germline CDR1 and CDR2 sequences are MRHNA and SNTAGT. The CDR3 reads CASSDSTDGGGEQYF. In DNA, the CDR3 is TGTGCCAGCAGTGACTCGACGGACGGGGGGGGCGAGCAGTACTTC.

This clonotype was counted a few times. The V call is TRBV20-1, the J call TRBJ2-7, with unresolved D. The V end lost 3 bases, the J end lost 0 bases, and 9 bases lay between the germline ends. Germline V gives CDR1 DFQATT, CDR2 SNEGSKA (reference sequence). This CDR3 region has 13 residues. Written as DNA, the CDR3 is TGCAGTGCTAGTCTCCGGAGCTCCTACGAGCAGTACTTC. Amino acid sequence: CSASLRSSYEQYF.

In this sample, this clonotype turned up a few times. The V and J genes are TRBV7-9 and TRBJ1-1; no clear D. The CDR3 contains 13 residues. V was clipped by 5 bases and J by 5 bases, with 12 bases between them. CDR1 is SEHNR, CDR2 FQNEAQ, per germline (reference sequence). This CDR3 reads CASSPQFGTEAFF. CDR3 coding DNA: TGTGCCAGCAGCCCCCAGTTTGGGACTGAAGCTTTCTTT.

This chain links TRBV7-9 with TRBJ2-7, with 7 bases aligning to TRBD2. J was trimmed by 2 bases and V by 5 bases; bases with no gene match: 12. CDR1 SEHNR and CDR2 FQNEAQ come from the germline V gene (reference sequence). The CDR3 has 16 amino acids. In nucleotides, the CDR3 is TGTGCCAGCAGCCCCACCAGCGGGGATAAGACCTACGAGCAGTACTTC. Translating gives CASSPTSGDKTYEQYF.

The chain carries TRBV11-2 and TRBJ2-5, with TRBD2 as a possible D gene (5 bases). The CDR3 covers 15 residues. Germline CDR1 reads SGHAT; CDR2 reads FQNNGV. Trimming shortened V by 3 bases and J by 5 bases, and 16 bases separated the two germline ends. In nucleotides, the CDR3 is TGTGCCAGCAGCTTCGAAGCGGCGCCTTATGAGACCCAGTACTTC. As protein: CASSFEAAPYETQYF. The full variable domain, in which reference TRBV11-2 and TRBJ2-5 provide the parts outside the CDR3, is EAGVAQSPRYKIIEKRQSVAFWCNPISGHATLYWYQQILGQGPKLLIQFQNNGVVDDSQLPKDRFSAERLKGVDSTLKIQPAKLEDSAVYLCASSFEAAPYETQYFGPGTRLLVL.

The table lists this clonotype with many counts. The rearrangement links TRBV19 to TRBJ2-7; no reliable D call. The CDR3 has 13 amino acids. From germline, CDR1 is LNHDA and CDR2 SQIVND (reference sequence). The germline V and J ends were trimmed by 7 bases and 1 base, with 11 bases remaining between them. CDR3 nucleotides: TGTGCCAGTACCCCGGAGACTTCCTACGAGCAGTACTTC. This gives the protein CASTPETSYEQYF.

The chain is built from TRBV20-1 and TRBJ1-6; no clear D gene. CDR3 length: 17 residues. CDR1 and CDR2 from the germline V gene are DFQATT and SNEGSKA (reference sequence). The V and J ends lost 0 bases and 2 bases respectively, with 14 bases between them. CDR3 residues: CSARDLGIGTYNSPLHF. The CDR3 bases are TGCAGTGCTAGAGATCTAGGCATAGGGACCTATAATTCACCCCTCCACTTT.

This clonotype turned up a few times. The chain uses TRBV7-8 and TRBJ2-3, with TRBD2 identical over 8 bases. The CDR3 has 14 residues. Germline CDR1 reads SGHVS; CDR2 reads FQNEAQ. Germline trimming cut 7 bases from V and 4 bases from J; bases unmatched to any gene: 7. The CDR3 nucleotides read TGTGCCAGCAAGGATCACGGGGGGGCAGATACGCAGTATTTT. Encoded protein: CASKDHGGADTQYF.